The 27 T cell receptor beta chains listed next were all sequenced from one sample in a study of shared clonotypes between healthy human individuals. TCRdb's table, derived via immunoSEQ multiplex PCR, lists solely in-frame clones and lacks some. Of about 2.1 million clones in the sample, 90% to 95% are singletons; the top ten hold approximately 1.6%. The naive CD8 population came from CD45RO-negative cells selected for CCR7, without terminally differentiated effector memory CD45RA+ cells. Material: naive CD8+ T cells from PBMCs. All receptors derive from a man between 18 and 29 years old in good health. Some clones in this sample may be carry-over from other donors' samples.

The count of this clone is one. This rearrangement joins TRBV11-2 to TRBJ2-7; TRBD2 might be the D (6 bases). Germline values: CDR1 SGHAT, CDR2 FQNNGV. The CDR3 consists of 16 residues. The ends were cut back, 3 bases at V and 0 bases at J, with 15 bases in the middle. The CDR3 reads CASSFPPRGFSYEQYF. CDR3 nucleotides: TGTGCCAGCAGCTTCCCCCCTCGGGGGTTCTCCTACGAGCAGTACTTC.

The J gene is TRBJ2-2, the V gene TRBV4-2; possible D gene TRBD2, 5 bases. Germline V gene sequence: CDR1 LGHNA, CDR2 YNFKEQ. V lost 0 bases and J lost 2, with 16 bases in between. This CDR3 is 18 amino acids long. This CDR3 is CASSQDSRGVLNTGELFF. The CDR3 DNA follows: TGTGCCAGCAGCCAAGACTCCCGGGGAGTCCTAAACACCGGGGAGCTGTTTTTT.

The chain couples TRBV7-8 to TRBJ2-7; tentatively, D is TRBD1 or TRBD2 (5 bases each). Trimming pared 5 bases from V and 5 bases from J, leaving 13 bases between. In germline, CDR1 is SGHVS, CDR2 FQNEAQ. The CDR3 covers 13 residues. The CDR3: CASSQPGAHEQYF. The CDR3 DNA is TGTGCCAGCAGCCAACCCGGGGCGCACGAGCAGTACTTC.

The V and J genes are TRBV13 and TRBJ1-2, with D maybe TRBD1 (5 bases). V was cut by 3 bases and J by 2 bases, with 10 bases left in between. Germline CDR1 is PRHDT and CDR2 is FYEKMQ (reference sequence). The CDR3 spans 14 residues. The CDR3 DNA reads as TGTGCCAGCAGCTTCCGGGGGATAAACTATGGCTACACCTTC. The encoded protein is CASSFRGINYGYTF.

This clone was counted a single time. The chain has TRBV19 and TRBJ2-1, with a possible D match to TRBD2 (5 bases). Germline V gene data show CDR1 as LNHDA and CDR2 as SQIVND (reference sequence). The CDR3 extends over 14 amino acids. Between the trimmed V and J ends, which lost 6 bases and 2 bases, there was a span of 11 bases. The CDR3, as DNA: TGTGCCAGTAGCGGACTGGAGACCTACAATGAGCAGTTCTTC. Its protein product is CASSGLETYNEQFF.

V and J are TRBV13 and TRBJ2-7; 9 bases fit TRBD1. The CDR3 has 14 residues. CDR1 is PRHDT and CDR2 is FYEKMQ in the germline V gene (reference sequence). The J segment lost 7 bases and the V segment lost 5 bases, leaving 9 bases of the junction unmatched. CDR3 region: CASSGTGSSGEQYF. CDR3 sequence (DNA): TGTGCCAGCAGCGGGACAGGGTCTTCGGGGGAGCAGTACTTC.

The chain joins TRBV5-1 to TRBJ2-2; D remains unclear. Looked up from germline, CDR1 is SGHRS and CDR2 is YFSETQ. There are 14 residues in the CDR3. V shed 2 bases and J shed 3 bases, with 8 bases lying between them. The CDR3 DNA follows: TGCGCCAGCAGCTTAAGTCAATACACCGGGGAGCTGTTTTTT. The encoded protein is CASSLSQYTGELFF.

The V gene is TRBV2, the J gene TRBJ2-4, with 8 bases that match TRBD1. Germline trimming cut 7 bases from V and 8 bases from J; bases unmatched to any gene: 10. This CDR3 region has 14 residues. Germline V gives CDR1 SNHLY, CDR2 FYNNEI. The CDR3 protein is CASNQQGGADIQYF. DNA of the CDR3: TGTGCCAGCAACCAACAGGGGGGCGCAGACATTCAGTACTTC.

V gene TRBV15 combines with J gene TRBJ2-5; 9 positions agree with TRBD2. The CDR3 spans 21 residues. Germline trimming cut 2 bases from V and 5 bases from J; bases unmatched to any gene: 24. The germline CDR1 and CDR2 sequences are LNHNV and YYDKDF (reference sequence). The CDR3 sequence: CATSRSRPIRQAGGGDETQYF. The CDR3 region has the DNA TGTGCCACCAGCAGATCCCGGCCGATCCGACAAGCGGGAGGTGGGGATGAGACCCAGTACTTC.

The chain recombines TRBV18 with TRBJ2-7; D is perhaps TRBD2 (7 bases). V shed 3 bases and J shed 3 bases, with 21 bases lying between them. Per germline, CDR1 KGHSH and CDR2 LQKENI. The CDR3 is made up of 17 amino acids. The CDR3 coding sequence is TGTGCCAGCTCACCCGATGAAAGACTAGGGGGGGTCTACGAGCAGTACTTC. This gives the protein CASSPDERLGGVYEQYF.

The chain is built from TRBV4-3 and TRBJ2-7, with 10 bases aligning to TRBD2. Germline trimming cut 3 bases from V and 1 base from J; bases unmatched to any gene: 3. Germline CDR1 and CDR2: LGHNA and YSLEER. This CDR3 spans 15 amino acids. The CDR3 coding sequence is TGCGCCAGCAGCCAGCGGACTAGCGGTTCCTACGAGCAGTACTTC. Translation: CASSQRTSGSYEQYF.

The CDR3 DNA reads as TGTGCCAGCAGCTATGCGGCCGGGAACACTGAAGCTTTCTTT. Translating it yields CASSYAAGNTEAFF. The V call is TRBV7-6, the J call TRBJ1-1; D call uncertain. Germline V gene data show CDR1 as SGHVS and CDR2 as FNYEAQ. The germline V and J ends were trimmed by 4 bases and 1 base, with 10 bases remaining between them. CDR3 length equals 14 residues. Together with reference TRBV7-6 and TRBJ1-1, the CDR3 gives the full variable domain: GAGVSQSPRYKVTKRGQDVALRCDPISGHVSLYWYRQALGQGPEFLTYFNYEAQQDKSGLPNDRFSAERPEGSISTLTIQRTEQRDSAMYRCASSYAAGNTEAFFGQGTRLTVV.

The chain couples TRBV4-3 to TRBJ2-7; 8 positions match TRBD2. V shed 0 bases, J shed 3 bases, and the junction held 4 bases outside the gene matches. The CDR3 sequence is 15 residues long. From germline, CDR1 is LGHNA and CDR2 YSLEER. CDR3 residues: CASSQEFTSGYEQYF. CDR3 in DNA: TGCGCCAGCAGCCAAGAATTTACTAGCGGCTACGAGCAGTACTTC.

The genes are TRBV5-3 and TRBJ2-6, with 7 bases aligning to TRBD1. TRBV5-3 is an open reading frame whose function is uncertain. The CDR3 sequence is 18 residues long. V shed 3 bases and J 0 bases; nucleotides not matched to a gene: 9. Here the CDR3 DNA reads TGTGCCAGAAGCTCCCTGGGACAGCATAGCTCTGGGGCCAACGTCCTGACTTTC. Translated, it gives CARSSLGQHSSGANVLTF.

The chain recombines TRBV19 with TRBJ1-2; D may be TRBD1 (6 bases). Deletions cut 3 bases from V and 6 bases from J, with 11 bases between. The germline V gene has CDR1 LNHDA and CDR2 SQIVND (reference sequence). The CDR3 spans 13 residues. CDR3 nucleotides: TGTGCCAGTAGTATTCGGGACATCAATGGCTACACCTTC. It is translated as CASSIRDINGYTF.

This sequence joins TRBV7-9 and TRBJ2-1; perhaps TRBD2 as D (5 bases). Trimming pared 5 bases from V and 9 bases from J, leaving 20 bases between. Germline CDR1 is SEHNR and CDR2 is FQNEAQ (reference sequence). The CDR3 has 15 amino acids. CDR3 in DNA: TGTGCCAGCAGCAAGGACGGGGTGTTCACCAGTGAGCAGTTCTTC. Its translation is CASSKDGVFTSEQFF. Complete variable domain (other parts from reference TRBV7-9 and TRBJ2-1): DTGVSQNPRHKITKRGQNVTFRCDPISEHNRLYWYRQTLGQGPEFLTYFQNEAQLEKSRLLSDRFSAERPKGSFSTLEIQRTEQGDSAMYLCASSKDGVFTSEQFFGPGTRLTVL.

The chain recombines TRBV27 with TRBJ1-4; no definite D call. The CDR3 is 12 residues long. V lost 3 bases and J lost 8, with 7 bases in between. Germline CDR1 reads MNHEY; CDR2 reads SMNVEV (reference sequence). The CDR3 loop is CASSFNGEKLFF. The CDR3 DNA reads TGTGCCAGCAGTTTCAACGGGGAAAAACTGTTTTTT.

This chain joins TRBV9 and TRBJ2-1, with D tentatively TRBD2 (5 bases). The CDR3 has 13 amino acids. The germline gives CDR1 SGDLS, CDR2 YYNGEE. V lost 4 bases, J lost 7 bases, and 12 bases lay in between. The DNA of the CDR3 is TGTGCCAGCAGCCCTTCGGACTCTAATGAGCAGTTCTTC. This sequence encodes CASSPSDSNEQFF. Based on the CDR3 plus reference TRBV9 and TRBJ2-1, the full variable domain is DSGVTQTPKHLITATGQRVTLRCSPRSGDLSVYWYQQSLDQGLQFLIQYYNGEERAKGNILERFSAQQFPDLHSELNLSSLELGDSALYFCASSPSDSNEQFFGPGTRLTVL.

This clone has just one count. This same CDR3 is encoded by further DNA sequences in the sample. The chain couples TRBV27 to TRBJ1-5; tentative D call: TRBD1 (5 bases). V lost 5 bases, J lost 2 bases, and 13 bases lay in between. Germline-derived CDR1 and CDR2 are MNHEY and SMNVEV (reference sequence). This CDR3 comprises 15 residues. The CDR3: CASSLGGVGNQPQHF. CDR3 nucleotides: TGTGCCAGCAGTCTGGGGGGGGTGGGCAATCAGCCCCAGCATTTT.

The chain recombines TRBV19 with TRBJ1-1, with 7 nucleotides matching TRBD1. Per the germline V gene, CDR1 is LNHDA and CDR2 is SQIVND (reference sequence). The V gene end was trimmed by 5 bases and the J gene end by 5 bases; junction bases not matched to a gene: 2. The CDR3 spans 12 residues. Written as DNA, the CDR3 is TGTGCCAGTAGTCAGGGGGTAACTGAAGCTTTCTTT. It yields the protein CASSQGVTEAFF.

This clone was detected once. Other DNA sequences of this sample code for an identical CDR3. The J gene is TRBJ1-1, the V gene TRBV9; D is perhaps TRBD1 (6 bases). The length of the CDR3 is 13 residues. V was pared by 2 bases and J by 5 bases, with 10 bases between. Per germline, CDR1 SGDLS and CDR2 YYNGEE. CDR3 sequence (DNA): TGTGCCAGCAGCGTTGGGGGCCGAACTGAAGCTTTCTTT. Protein: CASSVGGRTEAFF.

The chain combines TRBV21-1 with TRBJ1-1. TRBV21-1 is a recognized pseudogene. The CDR3 has 14 residues. CDR3 DNA: TGTGCCAGCAGCAAAGCCCCCGGGCACACTGAAGCTTTCTTT. Translated: CASSKAPGHTEAFF.

For this clone: The identical CDR3 is also encoded by other nucleotide sequences in the sample. The chain recombines TRBV27 with TRBJ1-2; no reliable D call. Trimming stripped 6 bases from V and 4 bases from J, with 12 bases between. CDR1 MNHEY and CDR2 SMNVEV come from the germline V gene (reference sequence). There are 13 residues in the CDR3. The CDR3 loop is CASSLSGSYGYTF. CDR3 in DNA: TGTGCCAGCAGCCTTAGCGGGAGCTATGGCTACACCTTC.

To note about this clone: In the same sample, other DNA sequences code for this CDR3. The rearrangement links TRBV9 to TRBJ2-1, with D uncertain. The CDR3 is made up of 14 amino acids. V was cut by 0 bases and J by 8 bases, with 12 bases left in between. Germline CDR1 reads SGDLS; CDR2 reads YYNGEE. CDR3 sequence (DNA): TGTGCCAGCAGCGTAGTTGGTTGGGGTGATGAGCAGTTCTTC. It translates to CASSVVGWGDEQFF.

V gene TRBV11-2 combines with J gene TRBJ2-3, with a possible D match to TRBD1 (5 bases). V shed 4 bases and J shed 2 bases, with 16 bases lying between them. The CDR3 consists of 16 residues. Germline CDR1 SGHAT, CDR2 FQNNGV. The CDR3 region is CASSYRGPILTDTQYF. Here the CDR3 DNA reads TGTGCCAGCAGCTATAGGGGCCCTATACTCACAGATACGCAGTATTTT. The entire variable domain, with the rest obtained from reference TRBV11-2 and TRBJ2-3, is as follows: EAGVAQSPRYKIIEKRQSVAFWCNPISGHATLYWYQQILGQGPKLLIQFQNNGVVDDSQLPKDRFSAERLKGVDSTLKIQPAKLEDSAVYLCASSYRGPILTDTQYFGPGTRLTVL.

The V call is TRBV28, the J call TRBJ2-7, with TRBD2 matching over 8 bases. CDR3 length: 14 residues. V shed 5 bases and J 3 bases; nucleotides not matched to a gene: 6. Germline V lookup: CDR1 MDHEN, CDR2 SYDVKM. CDR3 DNA sequence: TGTGCCAGCAGTCCCTCGAGCGGGAGCTACGAGCAGTACTTC. It specifies CASSPSSGSYEQYF.

The chain is built from TRBV28 and TRBJ2-6; 8 bases match TRBD2. Looked up from germline, CDR1 is MDHEN and CDR2 is SYDVKM. Germline trimming cut 1 base from V and 3 bases from J; bases unmatched to any gene: 5. The CDR3 sequence is 17 residues long. The CDR3, as DNA: TGTGCCAGCAGTTTATTCTCTAGCGGGCATGGGGCCAACGTCCTGACTTTC. Its translation: CASSLFSSGHGANVLTF.